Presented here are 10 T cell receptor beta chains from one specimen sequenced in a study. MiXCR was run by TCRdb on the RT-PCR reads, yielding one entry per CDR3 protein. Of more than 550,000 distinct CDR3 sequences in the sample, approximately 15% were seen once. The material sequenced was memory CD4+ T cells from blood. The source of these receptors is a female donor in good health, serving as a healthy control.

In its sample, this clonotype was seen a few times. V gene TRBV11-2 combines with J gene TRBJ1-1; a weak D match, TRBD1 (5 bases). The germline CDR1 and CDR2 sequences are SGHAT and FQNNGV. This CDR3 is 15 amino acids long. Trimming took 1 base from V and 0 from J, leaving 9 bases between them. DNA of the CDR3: TGTGCCAGCAGCTTAGGAGGGGTCATGAACACTGAAGCTTTCTTT. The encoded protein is CASSLGGVMNTEAFF.

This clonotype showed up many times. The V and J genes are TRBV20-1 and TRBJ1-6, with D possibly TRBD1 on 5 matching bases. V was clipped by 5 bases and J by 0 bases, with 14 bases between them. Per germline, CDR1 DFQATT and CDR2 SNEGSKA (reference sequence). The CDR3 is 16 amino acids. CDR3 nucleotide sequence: TGCAGTGCTCGGACGGGGCGAAGCTCCTATAATTCACCCCTCCACTTT. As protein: CSARTGRSSYNSPLHF.

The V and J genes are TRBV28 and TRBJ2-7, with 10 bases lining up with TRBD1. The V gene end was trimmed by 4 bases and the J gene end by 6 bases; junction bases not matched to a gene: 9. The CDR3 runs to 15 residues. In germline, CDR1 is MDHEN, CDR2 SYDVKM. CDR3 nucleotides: TGTGCCAGCAGTTCCCCTGGACAGGGGGGGCTCGAGCAGTACTTC. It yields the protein CASSSPGQGGLEQYF.

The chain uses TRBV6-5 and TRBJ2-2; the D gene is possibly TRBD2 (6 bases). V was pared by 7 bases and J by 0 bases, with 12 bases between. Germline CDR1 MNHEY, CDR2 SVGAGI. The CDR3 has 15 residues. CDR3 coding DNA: TGTGCCAGCAAGGGAGGAGGGACGAACACCGGGGAGCTGTTTTTT. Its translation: CASKGGGTNTGELFF.

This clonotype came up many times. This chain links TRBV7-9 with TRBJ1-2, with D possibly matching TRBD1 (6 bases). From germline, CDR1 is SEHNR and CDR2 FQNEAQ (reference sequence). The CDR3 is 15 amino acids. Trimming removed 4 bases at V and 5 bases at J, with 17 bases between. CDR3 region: CASSSSDSVVYGYTF. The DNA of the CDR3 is TGTGCCAGCAGCTCCTCGGACAGTGTCGTTTATGGCTACACCTTC.

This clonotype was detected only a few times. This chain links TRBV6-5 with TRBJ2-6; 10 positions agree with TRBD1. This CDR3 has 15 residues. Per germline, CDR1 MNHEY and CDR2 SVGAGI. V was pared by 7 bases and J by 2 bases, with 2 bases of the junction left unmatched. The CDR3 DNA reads TGTGCCAGCACCGGGACAGGGGCTGGGGCCAACGTCCTGACTTTC. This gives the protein CASTGTGAGANVLTF.

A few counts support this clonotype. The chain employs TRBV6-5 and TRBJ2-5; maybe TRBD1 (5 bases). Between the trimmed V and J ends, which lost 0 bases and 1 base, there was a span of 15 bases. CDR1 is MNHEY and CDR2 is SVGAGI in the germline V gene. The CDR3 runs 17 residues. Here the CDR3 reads CASSYSSPGRAQETQYF. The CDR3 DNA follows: TGTGCCAGCAGTTACTCTTCCCCAGGCAGGGCCCAAGAGACCCAGTACTTC.

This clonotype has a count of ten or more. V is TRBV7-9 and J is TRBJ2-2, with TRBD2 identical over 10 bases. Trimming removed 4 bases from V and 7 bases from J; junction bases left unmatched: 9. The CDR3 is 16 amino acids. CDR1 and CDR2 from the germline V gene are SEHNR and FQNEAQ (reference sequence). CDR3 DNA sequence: TGTGCCAGCAGCTCCACTAGCGGGGCCACAGGCGGGGAGCTGTTTTTT. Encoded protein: CASSSTSGATGGELFF.

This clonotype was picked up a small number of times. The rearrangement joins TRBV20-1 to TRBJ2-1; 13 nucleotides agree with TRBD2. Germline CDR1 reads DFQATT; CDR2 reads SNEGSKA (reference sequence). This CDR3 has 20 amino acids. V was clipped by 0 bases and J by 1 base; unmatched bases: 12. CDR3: CSARDIRGLAGVRSYNEQFF. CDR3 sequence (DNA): TGCAGTGCTAGAGATATCCGAGGACTAGCGGGAGTTAGGTCCTACAATGAGCAGTTCTTC.

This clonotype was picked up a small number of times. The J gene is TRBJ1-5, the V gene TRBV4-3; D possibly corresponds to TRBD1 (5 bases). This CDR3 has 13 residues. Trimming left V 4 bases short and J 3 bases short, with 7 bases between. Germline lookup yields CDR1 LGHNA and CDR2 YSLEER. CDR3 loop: CASSRDFNQPQHF. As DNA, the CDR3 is TGCGCCAGCAGCCGGGACTTCAATCAGCCCCAGCATTTT.